Shown below are 20 T cell receptor beta chains from a single sample sequenced in a study of spatial heterogeneity in lung cancer. These receptors lack a known antigen. TCRdb reanalysed the 5' RACE reads using MiXCR and keeps one entry per CDR3 protein. The sample carries 2,500 to 3,500 distinct CDR3 sequences, roughly 12% recorded once. Specified time point: sample taken at primary tumor resection. General observations from the study: It was found that expanded intratumoral alpha and beta TCR counts tracked tumor mutation counts.

The material was lung tumor tissue, obtained at surgery. The receptors derive from a male donor with early-stage non-small cell lung cancer.

By share, this clonotype counts as medium-sized. This rearrangement joins TRBV11-2 to TRBJ2-3, with 8 bases matching TRBD2. The CDR3 loop spans 16 amino acids. Germline CDR1 is SGHAT and CDR2 is FQNNGV. V shed 1 base and J 1 base; nucleotides not matched to a gene: 4. The CDR3 region is CASSLAGGRGTDTQYF. The CDR3, as DNA: TGTGCCAGCAGCTTAGCGGGGGGGCGTGGCACAGATACGCAGTATTTT.

This clonotype was counted at least ten times. J is TRBJ2-1 and V is TRBV20-1; D possibly matches TRBD1 or TRBD2 (6 bases each). Trimming shortened V by 6 bases and J by 5 bases, and 17 bases separated the two germline ends. Germline V lookup: CDR1 DFQATT, CDR2 SNEGSKA (reference sequence). This CDR3 spans 14 amino acids. In DNA form, the CDR3 reads TGCAGTGCACCGAGGGGGGCTTGGAACAATGAGCAGTTCTTC. It is translated as CSAPRGAWNNEQFF.

This clonotype is termed medium-sized. This sequence joins TRBV9 and TRBJ2-1; D call uncertain. This CDR3 comprises 18 residues. Trimming removed 0 bases from V and 0 bases from J, with 16 bases in between. Germline values: CDR1 SGDLS, CDR2 YYNGEE. The CDR3 loop reads CASSVEGIGKSSYNEQFF. The DNA of the CDR3 is TGTGCCAGCAGCGTAGAGGGAATAGGGAAAAGCTCCTACAATGAGCAGTTCTTC.

By share of the sample, this clonotype is medium-sized (0.01 to 0.1%). The chain uses TRBV2 and TRBJ2-3; D remains ambiguous. Germline V gene sequence: CDR1 SNHLY, CDR2 FYNNEI. Trimming cost V 2 bases and J 0 bases, with 15 bases left between them. The CDR3 is made up of 17 amino acids. The CDR3 coding sequence is TGTGCCAGCAGTGAAACGCGTTGGGGTGCTAGCACAGATACGCAGTATTTT. Translated, it gives CASSETRWGASTDTQYF.

By frequency in the sample, this clonotype is medium-sized. The chain uses TRBV11-2 and TRBJ2-7; maybe TRBD1 (6 bases). Per germline, CDR1 SGHAT and CDR2 FQNNGV. The CDR3 length is 15 residues. Trimming pared 3 bases from V and 6 bases from J, leaving 18 bases between. CDR3 in amino acids: CASSLGSGVALEQYF. Written as DNA, the CDR3 is TGTGCCAGCAGCTTGGGGTCAGGGGTTGCCCTCGAGCAGTACTTC. The full variable domain, rest sourced from reference TRBV11-2 and TRBJ2-7, is EAGVAQSPRYKIIEKRQSVAFWCNPISGHATLYWYQQILGQGPKLLIQFQNNGVVDDSQLPKDRFSAERLKGVDSTLKIQPAKLEDSAVYLCASSLGSGVALEQYFGPGTRLTVT.

This clonotype ranks as medium-sized. V and J are TRBV7-2 and TRBJ2-3; D ambiguous. Germline lookup yields CDR1 SGHTA and CDR2 FQGNSA. CDR3 length: 12 residues. V dropped 6 bases and J dropped 6 bases, with 10 bases sitting between them. The CDR3 loop is CASSTYQDTQYF. CDR3 in DNA: TGTGCCAGCAGTACTTATCAGGATACGCAGTATTTT.

By share, this clonotype counts as medium-sized. The CDR3 nucleotides read TGTGCCAGCAGCTTTATGACCGGGGAGCTGTTTTTT. It yields the protein CASSFMTGELFF. The rearrangement joins TRBV7-2 to TRBJ2-2; D gene unclear. The CDR3 contains 12 residues. The ends were cut back, 3 bases at V and 5 bases at J, with 4 bases in the middle. Germline V gene sequence: CDR1 SGHTA, CDR2 FQGNSA.

This clonotype ranks as medium-sized (0.01 to 0.1%). The CDR3 protein is CATSDPASFQETQYF. The CDR3 DNA follows: TGTGCCACCAGTGACCCCGCTAGCTTCCAAGAGACCCAGTACTTC. The rearrangement uses TRBV24-1 and TRBJ2-5, with D perhaps TRBD2 (5 bases). The CDR3 is 15 residues long. V was pared by 4 bases and J by 1 base, with 12 bases between. Looked up from germline, CDR1 is KGHDR and CDR2 is SFDVKD.

J is TRBJ2-3 and V is TRBV28, with D tentatively TRBD2 (6 bases). The CDR3 is 14 residues long. CDR1 is MDHEN, CDR2 SYDVKM, per germline. Trimming stripped 8 bases from V and 4 bases from J, with 16 bases between. CDR3 sequence: CASAVAGRSDTQYF. CDR3 DNA: TGTGCCAGCGCGGTAGCAGGGAGGTCAGATACGCAGTATTTT. The whole variable domain, remainder taken from reference TRBV28 and TRBJ2-3, is DVKVTQSSRYLVKRTGEKVFLECVQDMDHENMFWYRQDPGLGLRLIYFSYDVKMKEKGDIPEGYSVSREKKERFSLILESASTNQTSMYLCASAVAGRSDTQYFGPGTRLTVL.

Within the sample, this clonotype is medium-sized. This rearrangement joins TRBV6-6 to TRBJ1-4; possibly TRBD1 for D (6 bases). CDR3 length: 16 residues. Deletions cut 7 bases from V and 0 bases from J, with 15 bases between. Germline V gives CDR1 MNHNY, CDR2 SVGAGI (reference sequence). The CDR3 bases are TGTGCCAGCACCCCGGCGGGGGCCCCAACTAATGAAAAACTGTTTTTT. This gives the protein CASTPAGAPTNEKLFF.

Only a few counts were recorded for this clonotype. The chain recombines TRBV7-3 with TRBJ2-3; TRBD2 aligns across 9 bases. Trimming cost V 5 bases and J 2 bases; bases outside gene matches: 14. The CDR3 extends over 18 amino acids. CDR1 is SGHTA and CDR2 is FQGTGA in the germline V gene. The CDR3 nucleotides read TGTGCCAGCAGCCCCTTTTTTTATCTAGCGGGGCACACAGATACGCAGTATTTT. Its protein is CASSPFFYLAGHTDTQYF.

In this sample, this clonotype is medium-sized (0.01 to 0.1%). The chain has TRBV7-2 and TRBJ1-2; D ambiguous. This CDR3 region has 14 residues. CDR1 and CDR2 (germline): SGHTA, FQGNSA. Trimming removed 1 base at V and 4 bases at J, with 10 bases between. CDR3 sequence (DNA): TGTGCCAGCAGCTTAGGCGTTGGTATCTATGGCTACACCTTC. It is translated as CASSLGVGIYGYTF.

This chain uses TRBV14 with TRBJ2-2; tentatively, D is TRBD2 (6 bases). This CDR3 comprises 16 residues. CDR1 and CDR2 from the germline V gene are SGHDN and FVKESK. V was pared by 3 bases and J by 4 bases, with 15 bases between. CDR3 nucleotides: TGTGCCAGCAGCCACCTCTTTGGGAGGAGCACCGGGGAGCTGTTTTTT. It translates to CASSHLFGRSTGELFF.

This clonotype is termed medium-sized. The V call is TRBV7-2, the J call TRBJ2-7, with 10 positions matching TRBD1. This CDR3 is built from 13 residues. Trimming took 5 bases from V and 9 from J; bases not matched to a gene: 7. The germline CDR1 and CDR2 sequences are SGHTA and FQGNSA. In DNA, the CDR3 is TGTGCCAGCAGCCAAGGACAGGGGGACCCGCAGTACTTC. It encodes CASSQGQGDPQYF.

In its sample, this clonotype was seen a few times. The V call is TRBV3-1, the J call TRBJ2-7; unclear D gene. The CDR3 consists of 16 residues. V lost 1 base, J lost 2 bases, and 15 bases lay in between. Germline CDR1 is LGHDT and CDR2 is YNNKEL (reference sequence). The CDR3 sequence: CASSQVLSVRPYEQYF. As DNA, the CDR3 is TGTGCCAGCAGCCAAGTTCTTTCGGTCAGGCCCTACGAGCAGTACTTC.

The chain carries TRBV7-9 and TRBJ2-7; D might be TRBD1 (6 bases). Per germline, CDR1 SEHNR and CDR2 FQNEAQ (reference sequence). V was cut by 1 base and J by 6 bases, with 13 bases left in between. This CDR3 is built from 14 residues. The CDR3 reads CASSLEDRIFEQYF. For the CDR3, the DNA is TGTGCCAGCAGCTTAGAGGACAGAATTTTCGAGCAGTACTTC.

This clonotype was seen only once. The rearrangement joins TRBV5-1 to TRBJ1-1; the D gene is possibly TRBD1 (5 bases). The CDR3 runs to 14 residues. In germline, CDR1 is SGHRS, CDR2 YFSETQ. Between the trimmed V and J ends, which lost 4 bases and 0 bases, there was a span of 10 bases. This CDR3 reads CASSLGRLNTEAFF. CDR3 bases: TGCGCCAGCAGCCTGGGACGGCTGAACACTGAAGCTTTCTTT.

This clonotype was found a few times. The chain links TRBV28 to TRBJ2-5; TRBD2 matches at 10 bases. Germline V gene data show CDR1 as MDHEN and CDR2 as SYDVKM. The CDR3 is 15 residues long. V trimming: 8 bases; J trimming: 5 bases; junction bases outside the gene matches: 11. CDR3 DNA sequence: TGTGCCAGCGGAGATAAGCGGGGGGGCCGGGAGACCCAGTACTTC. Translation gives CASGDKRGGRETQYF. The full variable domain, rest sourced from reference TRBV28 and TRBJ2-5, is DVKVTQSSRYLVKRTGEKVFLECVQDMDHENMFWYRQDPGLGLRLIYFSYDVKMKEKGDIPEGYSVSREKKERFSLILESASTNQTSMYLCASGDKRGGRETQYFGPGTRLLVL.

The V call is TRBV12-3 or TRBV12-4, the J call TRBJ2-7, with 7 bases that match TRBD1. J gave up 3 bases and V 11 bases, and 10 bases lay outside the gene matches. This CDR3 spans 13 amino acids. In DNA form, the CDR3 reads TGTGCCTCACGACAGGGTGGAGGCTACGAGCAGTACTTC. This translates into CASRQGGGYEQYF.

This clonotype counts as medium-sized. V and J are TRBV7-2 and TRBJ2-2, with D perhaps TRBD1 (5 bases). CDR1 and CDR2 (germline): SGHTA, FQGNSA. The CDR3 sequence is 15 residues long. V was trimmed by 1 base and J by 7 bases, leaving 13 bases between them. Here the CDR3 reads CASSLGSGLGGELFF. CDR3 nucleotide sequence: TGTGCCAGCAGCTTAGGATCAGGGCTGGGCGGGGAGCTGTTTTTT.